This TCR beta chain is from a study of radiation and T cells in renal cell carcinoma. Regarding the study as a whole: From baseline, blood top tumor clonotypes peaked at 2 weeks post-radiation. Pretreatment tumor biopsies were lacking, so baseline clonotypes are unknown.

Turning to this clone: Antigen unknown.

Profiled with immunoSEQ multiplex PCR; TCRdb holds only in-frame clones, not every one. Among about 150,000 clones listed, around 90% were seen once. The CDR3 is 15 amino acids. Deletions cut 4 bases from V and 5 bases from J, with 15 bases between. Germline CDR1 and CDR2: SNHLY and FYNNEI. Time point meaning: baseline pretreatment blood. Treatment indicated: 15 Gy SBRT to primary tumor, nephrectomy 4 weeks later. The chain joins TRBV2 to TRBJ1-5, with D possibly TRBD1 on 5 matching bases. The sequences come from blood, collected from a patient whose treatment included radiotherapy and nephrectomy. The receptor was isolated from an older woman with renal cell carcinoma. The CDR3 loop reads CASSARGYPDQPQHF. CDR3 in DNA: TGTGCCAGCAGTGCCCGGGGGTATCCGGATCAGCCCCAGCATTTT.